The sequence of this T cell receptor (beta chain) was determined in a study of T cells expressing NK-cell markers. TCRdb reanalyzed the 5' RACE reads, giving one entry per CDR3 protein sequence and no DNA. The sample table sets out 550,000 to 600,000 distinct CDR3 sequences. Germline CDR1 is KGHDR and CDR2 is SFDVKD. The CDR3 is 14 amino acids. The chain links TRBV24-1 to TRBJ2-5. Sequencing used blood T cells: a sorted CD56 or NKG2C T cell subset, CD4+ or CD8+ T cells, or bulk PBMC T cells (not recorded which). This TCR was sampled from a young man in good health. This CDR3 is CATSEWGDEETQYF.